This T cell receptor beta chain is drawn from a study of beta chain features in type 1 diabetes. Looked up from germline, CDR1 is SGDLS and CDR2 is YYNGEE. V was clipped by 3 bases and J by 1 base, with 13 bases between them. This CDR3 has 16 amino acids. The investigators reverse transcribed all of the isolated RNA, so they sequenced expressed TCRB transcripts. Sequenced by immunoSEQ multiplex PCR; TCRdb stores in-frame clones only, minus some. The sample carries 95,000 to 150,000 clones, about 16% recorded once. Concerning this clone: Its matching antigen is unknown.

Study-wide findings and caveats: Among patients with Type 1 diabetes, TCRB CDR3s were moderately but significantly shorter in every one of the four CD4+ subsets.

This receptor was obtained from a man in his thirties or forties with type 1 diabetes. The genes are TRBV9 and TRBJ2-2, with unresolved D. Material for sequencing was central memory CD4+ T cells from blood. The CDR3 here is CASSAKTQLNTGELFF. Here the CDR3 DNA reads TGTGCCAGCAGCGCCAAAACTCAGCTGAACACCGGGGAGCTGTTTTTT. Drawing the rest from reference TRBV9 and TRBJ2-2, the complete variable domain is DSGVTQTPKHLITATGQRVTLRCSPRSGDLSVYWYQQSLDQGLQFLIQYYNGEERAKGNILERFSAQQFPDLHSELNLSSLELGDSALYFCASSAKTQLNTGELFFGEGSRLTVL.